This note documents a single TCR beta chain sequence. Trimming removed 1 base at V and 1 base at J, with 4 bases between. Germline V gene sequence: CDR1 SGHTA, CDR2 FQGTGA. CDR3 size: 13 residues. The record originates from a study of control samples from healthy donors and cancer patients. The table came from immunoSEQ multiplex PCR; TCRdb's copy has only in-frame clones and leaves some out. The sample includes roughly 120,000 clones, 80% to 90% of them seen just once. The sequence came from a woman aged 45-65 years with colorectal cancer. Material for sequencing was PBMCs. This rearrangement joins TRBV7-3 to TRBJ1-1; no clear D. In DNA form, the CDR3 reads TGTGCCAGCAGCTTAAAAAGGAACACTGAAGCTTTCTTT. Its translation: CASSLKRNTEAFF.